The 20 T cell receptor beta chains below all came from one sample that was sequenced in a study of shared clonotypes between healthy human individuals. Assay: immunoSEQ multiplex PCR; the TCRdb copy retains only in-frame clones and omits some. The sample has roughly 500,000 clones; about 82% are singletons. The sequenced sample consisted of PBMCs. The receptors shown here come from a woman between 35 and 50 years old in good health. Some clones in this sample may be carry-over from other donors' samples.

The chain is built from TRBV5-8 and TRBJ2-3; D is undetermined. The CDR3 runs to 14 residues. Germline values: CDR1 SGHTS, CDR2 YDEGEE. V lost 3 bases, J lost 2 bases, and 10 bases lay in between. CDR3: CASSSKSHTDTQYF. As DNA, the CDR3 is TGTGCCAGCAGCTCGAAGTCCCACACAGATACGCAGTATTTT.

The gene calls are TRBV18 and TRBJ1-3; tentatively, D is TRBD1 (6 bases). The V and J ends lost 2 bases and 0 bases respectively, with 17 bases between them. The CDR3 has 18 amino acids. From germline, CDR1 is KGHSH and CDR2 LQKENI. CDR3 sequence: CASSPAAGTSYSGNTIYF. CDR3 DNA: TGTGCCAGCTCACCAGCCGCCGGGACAAGCTACTCTGGAAACACCATATATTTT.

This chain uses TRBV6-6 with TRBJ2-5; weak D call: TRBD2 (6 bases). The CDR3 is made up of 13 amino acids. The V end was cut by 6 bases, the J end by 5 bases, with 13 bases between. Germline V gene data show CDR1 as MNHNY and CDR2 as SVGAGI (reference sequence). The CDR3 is CASSQTGGETQYF. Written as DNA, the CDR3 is TGTGCCAGCAGCCAAACTGGGGGGGAGACCCAGTACTTC.

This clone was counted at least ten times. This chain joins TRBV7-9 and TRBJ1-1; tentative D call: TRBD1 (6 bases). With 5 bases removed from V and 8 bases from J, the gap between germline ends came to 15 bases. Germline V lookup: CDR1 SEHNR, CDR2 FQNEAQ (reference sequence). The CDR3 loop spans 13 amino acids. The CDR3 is CASSILRGGEAFF. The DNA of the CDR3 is TGTGCCAGCAGCATTCTCAGGGGCGGAGAAGCTTTCTTT.

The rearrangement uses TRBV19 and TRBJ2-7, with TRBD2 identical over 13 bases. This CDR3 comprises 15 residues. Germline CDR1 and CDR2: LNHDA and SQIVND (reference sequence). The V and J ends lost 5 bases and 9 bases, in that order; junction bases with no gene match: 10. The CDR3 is CASSATGTSGAGQYF. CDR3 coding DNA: TGTGCCAGTAGTGCCACCGGGACTAGCGGGGCTGGGCAGTACTTC.

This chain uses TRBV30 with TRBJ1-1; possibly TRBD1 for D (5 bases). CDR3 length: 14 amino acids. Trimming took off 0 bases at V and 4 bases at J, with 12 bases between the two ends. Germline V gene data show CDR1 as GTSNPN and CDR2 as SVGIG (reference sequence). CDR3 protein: CAWSVSHQGTEAFF. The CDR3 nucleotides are TGTGCCTGGAGTGTATCCCACCAGGGCACTGAAGCTTTCTTT.

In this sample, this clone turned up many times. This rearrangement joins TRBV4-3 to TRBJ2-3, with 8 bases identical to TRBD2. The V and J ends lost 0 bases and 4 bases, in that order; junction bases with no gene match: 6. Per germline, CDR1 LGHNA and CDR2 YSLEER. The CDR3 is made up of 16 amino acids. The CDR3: CASSQETGAGADTQYF. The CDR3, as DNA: TGCGCCAGCAGCCAAGAGACGGGAGCGGGGGCAGATACGCAGTATTTT.

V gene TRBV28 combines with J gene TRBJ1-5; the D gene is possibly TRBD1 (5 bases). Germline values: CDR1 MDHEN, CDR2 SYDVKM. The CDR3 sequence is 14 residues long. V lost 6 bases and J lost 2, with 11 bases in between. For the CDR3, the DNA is TGTGCCAGCAGATCCCAGGGCCGCAATCAGCCCCAGCATTTT. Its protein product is CASRSQGRNQPQHF.

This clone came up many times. CDR3 in DNA: TGTGCCAGCAGTAGAGAGGTCTACGAGCAGTACTTC. This codes for CASSREVYEQYF. The genes are TRBV25-1 and TRBJ2-7, with unresolved D. Trimming took off 5 bases at V and 3 bases at J, with 8 bases between the two ends. The V gene's germline CDR1 is MGHDK and CDR2 SYGVNS. This CDR3 is built from 12 residues.

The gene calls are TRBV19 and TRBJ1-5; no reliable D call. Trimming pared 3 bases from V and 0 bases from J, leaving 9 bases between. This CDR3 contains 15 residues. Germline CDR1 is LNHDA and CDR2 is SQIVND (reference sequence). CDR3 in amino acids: CASSILVYSNQPQHF. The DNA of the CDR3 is TGTGCCAGTAGTATTTTGGTTTATAGCAATCAGCCCCAGCATTTT.

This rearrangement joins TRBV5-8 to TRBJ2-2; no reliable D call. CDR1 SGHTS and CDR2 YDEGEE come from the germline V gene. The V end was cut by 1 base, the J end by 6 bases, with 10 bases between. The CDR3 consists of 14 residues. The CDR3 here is CASSLFFPPGELFF. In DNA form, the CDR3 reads TGTGCCAGCAGCTTGTTCTTTCCTCCCGGGGAGCTGTTTTTT.

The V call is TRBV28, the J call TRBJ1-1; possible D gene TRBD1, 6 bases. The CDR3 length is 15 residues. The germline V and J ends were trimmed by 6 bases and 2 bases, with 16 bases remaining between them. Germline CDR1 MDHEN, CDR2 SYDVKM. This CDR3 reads CASSTSYRVNTEAFF. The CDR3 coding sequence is TGTGCCAGCAGCACCTCGTACAGGGTAAACACTGAAGCTTTCTTT.

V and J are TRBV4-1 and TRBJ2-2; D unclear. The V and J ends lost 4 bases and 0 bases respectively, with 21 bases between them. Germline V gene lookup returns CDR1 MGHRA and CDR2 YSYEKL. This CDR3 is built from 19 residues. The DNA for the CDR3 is TGCGCCAGCAGCCGCCCCAGAGGCAGCGCGCTACCGAACACCGGGGAGCTGTTTTTT. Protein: CASSRPRGSALPNTGELFF.

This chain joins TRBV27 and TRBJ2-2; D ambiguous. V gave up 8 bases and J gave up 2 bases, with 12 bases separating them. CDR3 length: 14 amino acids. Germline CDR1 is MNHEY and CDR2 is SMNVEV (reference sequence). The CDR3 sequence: CASRPSGNTGELFF. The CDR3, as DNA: TGTGCCAGCCGACCATCCGGAAACACCGGGGAGCTGTTTTTT.

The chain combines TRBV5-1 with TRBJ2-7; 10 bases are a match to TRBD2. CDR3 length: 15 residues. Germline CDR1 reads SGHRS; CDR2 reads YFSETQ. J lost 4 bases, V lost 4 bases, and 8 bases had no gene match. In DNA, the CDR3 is TGCGCCAGCAGCCCGGAGGCTAGCGGGAGTTACGAGCAGTACTTC. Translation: CASSPEASGSYEQYF.

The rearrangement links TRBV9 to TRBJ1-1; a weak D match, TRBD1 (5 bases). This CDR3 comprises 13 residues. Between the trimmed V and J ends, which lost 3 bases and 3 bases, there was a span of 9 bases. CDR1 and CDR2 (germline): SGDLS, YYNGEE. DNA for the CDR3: TGTGCCAGCAGCGACATGGGGGACACTGAAGCTTTCTTT. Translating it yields CASSDMGDTEAFF.

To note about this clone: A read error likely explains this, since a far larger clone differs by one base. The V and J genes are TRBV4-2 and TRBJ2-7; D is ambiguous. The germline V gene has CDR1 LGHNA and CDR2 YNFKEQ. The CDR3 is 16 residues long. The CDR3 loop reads CASSQDRGAPSYEQHF. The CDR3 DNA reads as TGTGCCAGCAGCCAAGATCGAGGAGCGCCCTCCTACGAGCAGCACTTC.

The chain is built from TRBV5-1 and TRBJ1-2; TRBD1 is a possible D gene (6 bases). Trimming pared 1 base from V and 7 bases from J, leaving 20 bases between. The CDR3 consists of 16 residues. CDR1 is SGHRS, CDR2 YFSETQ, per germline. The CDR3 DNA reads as TGCGCCAGCAGCTTGTATTTAGCAGGGGCAGGAGTTGGCTACACCTTC. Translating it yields CASSLYLAGAGVGYTF.

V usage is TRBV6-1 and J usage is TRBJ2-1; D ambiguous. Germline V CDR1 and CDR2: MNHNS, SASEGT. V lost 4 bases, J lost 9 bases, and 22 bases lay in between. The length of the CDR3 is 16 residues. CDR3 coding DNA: TGTGCCAGCAGTGTCGTTTTCCAGCGAGCCTTAGGTGAGCAGTTCTTC. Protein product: CASSVVFQRALGEQFF.

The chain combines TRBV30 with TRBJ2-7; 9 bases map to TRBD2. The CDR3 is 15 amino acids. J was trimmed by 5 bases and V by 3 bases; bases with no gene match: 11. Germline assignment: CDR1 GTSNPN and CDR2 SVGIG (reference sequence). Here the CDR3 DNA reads TGTGCCTGGAGATTGGGGCTAGCGGGATTCAACGAGCAGTACTTC. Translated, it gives CAWRLGLAGFNEQYF.